The sequence of this T cell receptor (beta chain) was determined in a study of OX40 agonist ivuxolimab in advanced cancers. In the study overall: All patients had ivuxolimab intravenously every 2 weeks at 0.01 to 10 mg/kg. The dose-escalation cohort was around 83% male, with a mean age of approximately 61 years, ranging about 23 to 90. Study-wide points: Compared with CD4+, CD8+ T cells on average had more expanded clones. The study found among the lowest clonal expansion in partial responders at 0.1-3.0 mg/kg.

There are 15 residues in the CDR3. J was trimmed by 2 bases and V by 0 bases; bases with no gene match: 0. Germline loops: CDR1 LNHNV, CDR2 YYDKDF (reference sequence). Here immunoSEQ multiplex PCR was the method, and the copy in TCRdb shows in-frame clones only, minus some. The sample has 70,000 or so clones, approximately 85% seen once. Concerning this clone itself: Its target is not known.

The sample was CD4+ or CD8+ T cells sorted from blood, taken in a trial of the OX40 agonist ivuxolimab. The clonotype comes from an adult with an advanced solid tumor such as melanoma, head and neck, liver or kidney cancer. The J gene is TRBJ2-1, the V gene TRBV15; 8 bases are a match to TRBD1. The CDR3 here is CATSRDRGPYNEQFF. CDR3 in DNA: TGTGCCACCAGCAGAGACAGGGGGCCCTACAATGAGCAGTTCTTC.